A single sample is the source of the 27 T cell receptor beta chains below, sequenced in a study of blood T cell repertoires in COVID-19. Libraries were prepared by immunoSEQ multiplex PCR; TCRdb keeps only in-frame clonotypes and omits some of them. The table has over 85,000 clones, 85% to 95% seen once. The sample taken for sequencing was peripheral blood. These receptors originate from a human donor with active COVID-19. The donor label of this sample is uncertain.

A few counts support this clone. V and J are TRBV19 and TRBJ1-6; maybe TRBD1 (5 bases). The CDR3 loop spans 17 amino acids. Germline V gives CDR1 LNHDA, CDR2 SQIVND (reference sequence). With 9 bases removed from V and 7 bases from J, the gap between germline ends came to 25 bases. The DNA of the CDR3 is TGTGCCAGCCGTGTTTACGGACATCCCAAGTTCAATTCACCCCTCCACTTT. Its protein product is CASRVYGHPKFNSPLHF.

The V and J genes are TRBV7-9 and TRBJ1-1; 8 nucleotides line up with TRBD1. CDR1 is SEHNR, CDR2 FQNEAQ, per germline (reference sequence). This CDR3 region has 18 residues. J gave up 5 bases and V 3 bases, and 17 bases lay outside the gene matches. As DNA, the CDR3 is TGTGCCAGCAGCTTCCCCTTTCGGGGCAGGGGGCCGTGGACTGAAGCTTTCTTT. The encoded protein is CASSFPFRGRGPWTEAFF.

The chain is built from TRBV20-1 and TRBJ2-1; 7 bases agree with TRBD2. The CDR3 is 14 amino acids. Germline V gives CDR1 DFQATT, CDR2 SNEGSKA (reference sequence). V lost 5 bases, J lost 4 bases, and 8 bases stayed unmatched. Here the CDR3 DNA reads TGCAGTGCTGGTGGGGGACTACGTTACAATGAGCAGTTCTTC. Translation: CSAGGGLRYNEQFF.

This clone was detected once. Written as DNA, the CDR3 is TGCAGCGTCCAAGGACTAGCGGGGGGTGAGACCCAGTACTTC. It is translated as CSVQGLAGGETQYF. This chain links TRBV29-1 with TRBJ2-5; 14 bases agree with TRBD2. The CDR3 consists of 14 residues. Germline V gene sequence: CDR1 SQVTM, CDR2 ANQGSEA. The ends lost 6 bases at V and 5 bases at J; junction bases unmatched: 5. The complete variable domain, with remaining parts taken from reference TRBV29-1 and TRBJ2-5, reads SAVISQKPSRDICQRGTSLTIQCQVDSQVTMMFWYRQQPGQSLTLIATANQGSEATYESGFVIDKFPISRPNLTFSTLTVSNMSPEDSSIYLCSVQGLAGGETQYFGPGTRLLVL.

This sequence joins TRBV5-1 and TRBJ2-1; 8 bases match TRBD2. CDR1 and CDR2 (germline): SGHRS, YFSETQ. With 4 bases clipped from V and 0 bases from J, the junction kept 6 bases outside the gene matches. This CDR3 comprises 16 residues. The CDR3 sequence is CASSPTGGLSYNEQFF. CDR3 nucleotide sequence: TGCGCCAGCAGCCCCACGGGAGGGCTCTCCTACAATGAGCAGTTCTTC.

Here the CDR3 DNA reads TGTGCCAGCAGGAGACAGGGAGGAAATTCACCCCTCCACTTT. Its protein is CASRRQGGNSPLHF. The rearrangement uses TRBV6-5 and TRBJ1-6; the match to TRBD1 covers 7 bases. The trim removed 6 bases at V and 7 bases at J, leaving 6 bases unmatched. CDR1 and CDR2 (germline): MNHEY, SVGAGI. The CDR3 contains 14 residues.

The chain employs TRBV24-1 and TRBJ2-7; perhaps TRBD1 as D (6 bases). CDR3 length: 14 amino acids. The V gene's germline CDR1 is KGHDR and CDR2 SFDVKD. Trimming removed 4 bases at V and 2 bases at J, with 11 bases between. The CDR3 coding sequence is TGTGCCACCAGTGAAGCGACAGGAACCTACGAGCAGTACTTC. Its protein product is CATSEATGTYEQYF.

CDR3 in DNA: TGTGCCAGCAGCGTAGGACAGGACATCTATGGCTACACCTTC. Protein sequence: CASSVGQDIYGYTF. This sequence joins TRBV9 and TRBJ1-2; tentatively, D is TRBD1 (6 bases). CDR1 is SGDLS and CDR2 is YYNGEE in the germline V gene. There are 14 residues in the CDR3. V lost 0 bases and J 4 bases, leaving 10 bases between the germline ends.

This clone has just one count. The chain carries TRBV4-2 and TRBJ1-3; TRBD1 might be the D (5 bases). CDR1 is LGHNA, CDR2 YNFKEQ, per germline. Trimming removed 3 bases at V and 4 bases at J, with 10 bases between. CDR3 length: 14 residues. CDR3 region: CASSQAGDGNTIYF. The CDR3 coding sequence is TGTGCCAGCAGCCAGGCGGGGGACGGAAACACCATATATTTT.

The V and J genes are TRBV6-1 and TRBJ2-7; 9 nucleotides match TRBD1. Trimming removed 2 bases from V and 6 bases from J; junction bases left unmatched: 8. The length of the CDR3 is 15 residues. Per germline, CDR1 MNHNS and CDR2 SASEGT. In DNA form, the CDR3 reads TGTGCCAGCAGTGAACCGGGACAGGGAGTTTTCGAGCAGTACTTC. This translates into CASSEPGQGVFEQYF.

This chain links TRBV6-5 with TRBJ2-7, with 13 bases lining up with TRBD2. Germline assignment: CDR1 MNHEY and CDR2 SVGAGI. The CDR3 totals 15 residues. V was clipped by 2 bases and J by 2 bases; unmatched bases: 0. The CDR3 region is CASSYTSGGAYEQYF. The DNA of the CDR3 is TGTGCCAGCAGTTACACTAGCGGGGGGGCCTACGAGCAGTACTTC.

The V and J genes are TRBV27 and TRBJ2-7; possible D gene TRBD1, 6 bases. The CDR3 covers 13 residues. Germline V gene data show CDR1 as MNHEY and CDR2 as SMNVEV (reference sequence). V was cut by 4 bases and J by 7 bases, with 14 bases left in between. CDR3 nucleotide sequence: TGTGCCAGCAGTTGGGCCCGAACAGGGGAGCAGTACTTC. Amino acid sequence: CASSWARTGEQYF.

This clone was seen once. V gene TRBV5-1 combines with J gene TRBJ2-3; TRBD2 matches 7 bases. The CDR3 runs 18 residues. The V gene end was trimmed by 0 bases and the J gene end by 0 bases; junction bases not matched to a gene: 10. Looked up from germline, CDR1 is SGHRS and CDR2 is YFSETQ. The CDR3, as DNA: TGCGCCAGCAGCTTGGAAGGCGGGGGTACACCGAGCACAGATACGCAGTATTTT. Its protein product is CASSLEGGGTPSTDTQYF.

J is TRBJ1-3 and V is TRBV19, with D tentatively TRBD1 (6 bases). Trimming pared 5 bases from V and 0 bases from J, leaving 14 bases between. The CDR3 covers 16 residues. From germline, CDR1 is LNHDA and CDR2 SQIVND (reference sequence). The CDR3 DNA reads TGTGCCAGTAGTGTGAACAGGGAAATCTCTGGAAACACCATATATTTT. Translation: CASSVNREISGNTIYF.

CDR3 DNA: TGTGCCAGCAGCTTAGTCTCAGGACAGGGGCGCAATGAGCAGTTCTTC. Its translation is CASSLVSGQGRNEQFF. The gene calls are TRBV7-6 and TRBJ2-1, with TRBD1 identical over 9 bases. Germline assignment: CDR1 SGHVS and CDR2 FNYEAQ. CDR3 length: 16 amino acids. The V gene end was trimmed by 1 base and the J gene end by 6 bases; junction bases not matched to a gene: 7.

The J gene is TRBJ2-5, the V gene TRBV6-6, with 7 bases matching TRBD1. Per the germline V gene, CDR1 is MNHNY and CDR2 is SVGAGI (reference sequence). Trimming at V came to 5 bases and at J to 0 bases, leaving 9 bases not matched to a gene. The CDR3 loop spans 16 amino acids. The CDR3 nucleotides are TGTGCCAGCAGTCGACAGGGCTTAAGTTACCAAGAGACCCAGTACTTC. It is translated as CASSRQGLSYQETQYF.

The chain joins TRBV7-9 to TRBJ1-2; D gene unclear. The CDR3 runs to 11 residues. Germline V gene sequence: CDR1 SEHNR, CDR2 FQNEAQ (reference sequence). Trimming removed 7 bases from V and 8 bases from J, with 11 bases in between. The DNA for the CDR3 is TGTGCCAGCACCCGAGACGGGGGCTACACCTTC. Translating it yields CASTRDGGYTF. Complete variable domain (other parts from reference TRBV7-9 and TRBJ1-2): DTGVSQNPRHKITKRGQNVTFRCDPISEHNRLYWYRQTLGQGPEFLTYFQNEAQLEKSRLLSDRFSAERPKGSFSTLEIQRTEQGDSAMYLCASTRDGGYTFGSGTRLTVV.

The V gene is TRBV7-5, the J gene TRBJ2-7; the listed D gene, TRBD1, was not tested against the DNA. TRBV7-5 is reported as a pseudogene. There are 15 residues in the CDR3. The DNA of the CDR3 is TGTGCCAGAAGCTGTACAGGGTCTCACTCCTACGAGCAGTACTTC. This gives the protein CARSCTGSHSYEQYF.

The V and J genes are TRBV19 and TRBJ2-7, with 8 bases fitting TRBD2. CDR1 and CDR2 from the germline V gene are LNHDA and SQIVND (reference sequence). This CDR3 has 14 residues. With V trimmed by 4 bases and J by 2 bases, 4 bases remained unmatched. DNA of the CDR3: TGTGCCAGTAGTAAGCGGGGGTTAACCTACGAGCAGTACTTC. It is translated as CASSKRGLTYEQYF.

The chain employs TRBV3-1 (or the pseudogene TRBV3-2) and TRBJ1-3; the D gene is possibly TRBD1 (5 bases). The CDR3 is 16 residues long. The germline V gene encodes CDR1 LGHDT and CDR2 YNNKEL (reference sequence). V shed 0 bases and J shed 0 bases, with 9 bases lying between them. The CDR3, as DNA: TGTGCCAGCAGCCAAGAGTCAGGGCACTCTGGAAACACCATATATTTT. Translating gives CASSQESGHSGNTIYF.

In this sample, this clone turned up once. The chain employs TRBV5-4 and TRBJ2-3, with 7 bases matching TRBD1. The CDR3 runs to 15 residues. The ends lost 2 bases at V and 0 bases at J; junction bases unmatched: 3. The germline V gene encodes CDR1 SGHNT and CDR2 YYREEE (reference sequence). CDR3 bases: TGTGCCAGCAGCTTTAGGGGACAGAGCACAGATACGCAGTATTTT. This translates into CASSFRGQSTDTQYF.

The rearrangement joins TRBV6-6 to TRBJ1-1; possibly TRBD1 for D (6 bases). The CDR3 totals 14 residues. The V end lost 5 bases, the J end lost 0 bases, and 10 bases lay between the germline ends. The V gene's germline CDR1 is MNHNY and CDR2 SVGAGI (reference sequence). The CDR3 bases are TGTGCCAGCAGTAACAGGGCGATGAACACTGAAGCTTTCTTT. It yields the protein CASSNRAMNTEAFF.

The V gene is TRBV23-1, the J gene TRBJ2-1; maybe TRBD1 (5 bases). TRBV23-1 belongs to the ORF category, with a function that is uncertain. Trimming took 3 bases from V and 4 from J, leaving 7 bases between them. This CDR3 contains 13 residues. The CDR3 nucleotides read TGCGCCAGCAGTCATGCAGGGTACAATGAGCAGTTCTTC. This encodes CASSHAGYNEQFF.

This sequence joins TRBV19 and TRBJ1-2; no clear D gene. Germline CDR1 is LNHDA and CDR2 is SQIVND (reference sequence). Between the trimmed V and J ends, which lost 7 bases and 8 bases, there was a span of 20 bases. The CDR3 runs 14 residues. CDR3 sequence reads: CASIGRGGSYGYTF. DNA for the CDR3: TGTGCCAGTATAGGCCGCGGTGGGTCGTACGGCTACACCTTC.

In this sample, this clone turned up once. The CDR3 here is CASTRGDSYNEQFF. CDR3 DNA: TGTGCCAGCACCCGCGGGGACTCCTACAATGAGCAGTTCTTC. The rearrangement joins TRBV3-1 (or the pseudogene TRBV3-2) to TRBJ2-1; a possible D gene is TRBD2 (6 bases). Germline-derived CDR1 and CDR2 are LGHDT and YNNKEL (reference sequence). V lost 7 bases to trimming and J lost 0 bases, with 10 bases between them. This CDR3 spans 14 amino acids.

The table lists this clone with a count of one. This sequence joins TRBV9 and TRBJ1-5; D perhaps matches TRBD1 (6 bases). V was shortened by 0 bases and J by 6 bases, with 13 bases between the two germline ends. CDR3 length: 15 amino acids. Germline CDR1 and CDR2: SGDLS and YYNGEE. This CDR3 is CASSVGAGAGQPQHF. The CDR3 region has the DNA TGTGCCAGCAGCGTAGGTGCGGGGGCCGGTCAGCCCCAGCATTTT.

For the CDR3, the DNA is TGTGCCAGCAGTTTGGTGCAGGATAGTGACTACGAGCAGTACTTC. Translation gives CASSLVQDSDYEQYF. This chain uses TRBV28 with TRBJ2-7; no firm D call. The length of the CDR3 is 15 residues. V dropped 3 bases and J dropped 3 bases, with 15 bases sitting between them. CDR1 and CDR2 from the germline V gene are MDHEN and SYDVKM.